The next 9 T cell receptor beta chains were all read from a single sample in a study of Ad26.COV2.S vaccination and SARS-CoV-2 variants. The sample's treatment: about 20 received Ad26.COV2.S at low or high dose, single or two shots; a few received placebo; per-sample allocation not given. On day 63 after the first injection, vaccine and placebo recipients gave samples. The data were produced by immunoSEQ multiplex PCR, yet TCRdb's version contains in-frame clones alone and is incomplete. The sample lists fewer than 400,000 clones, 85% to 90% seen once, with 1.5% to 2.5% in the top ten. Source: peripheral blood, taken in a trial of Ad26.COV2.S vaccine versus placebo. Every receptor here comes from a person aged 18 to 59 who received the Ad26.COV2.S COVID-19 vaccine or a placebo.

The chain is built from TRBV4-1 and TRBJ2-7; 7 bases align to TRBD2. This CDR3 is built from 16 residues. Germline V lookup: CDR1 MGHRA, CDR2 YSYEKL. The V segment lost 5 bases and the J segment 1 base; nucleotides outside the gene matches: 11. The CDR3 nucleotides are TGCGCCAGCAGCAGAGAAATCGGGGAGGGGTCCTACGAGCAGTACTTC. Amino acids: CASSREIGEGSYEQYF.

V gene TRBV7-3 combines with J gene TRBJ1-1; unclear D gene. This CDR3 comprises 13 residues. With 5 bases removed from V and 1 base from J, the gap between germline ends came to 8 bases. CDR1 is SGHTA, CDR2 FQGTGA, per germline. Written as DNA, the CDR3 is TGTGCCAGCAGCACCGACAAGAACACTGAAGCTTTCTTT. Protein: CASSTDKNTEAFF. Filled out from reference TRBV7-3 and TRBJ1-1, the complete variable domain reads GAGVSQTPSNKVTEKGKYVELRCDPISGHTALYWYRQSLGQGPEFLIYFQGTGAADDSGLPNDRFFAVRPEGSVSTLKIQRTERGDSAVYLCASSTDKNTEAFFGQGTRLTVV.

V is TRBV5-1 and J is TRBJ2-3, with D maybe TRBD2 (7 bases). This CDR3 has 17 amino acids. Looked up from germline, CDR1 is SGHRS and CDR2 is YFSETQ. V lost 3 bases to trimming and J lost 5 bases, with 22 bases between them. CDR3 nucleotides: TGCGCCAGCAGCTCCTTCGAGGGGGGGCCAGCAGGAGATACGCAGTATTTT. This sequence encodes CASSSFEGGPAGDTQYF.

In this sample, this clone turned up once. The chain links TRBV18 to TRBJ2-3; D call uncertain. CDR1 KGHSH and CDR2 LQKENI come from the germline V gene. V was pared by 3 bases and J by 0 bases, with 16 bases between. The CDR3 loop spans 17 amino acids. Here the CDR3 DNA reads TGTGCCAGCTCACCCCTATCAATTCAGACTAGCACAGATACGCAGTATTTT. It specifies CASSPLSIQTSTDTQYF.

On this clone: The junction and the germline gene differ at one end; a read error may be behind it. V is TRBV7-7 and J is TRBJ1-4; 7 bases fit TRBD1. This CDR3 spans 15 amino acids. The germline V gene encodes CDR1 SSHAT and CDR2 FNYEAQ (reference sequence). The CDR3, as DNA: TGTGCTAGCAGCTTAGCAGGCAGGGGGGGTGAAAAACTGTTTTTT. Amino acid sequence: CASSLAGRGGEKLFF.

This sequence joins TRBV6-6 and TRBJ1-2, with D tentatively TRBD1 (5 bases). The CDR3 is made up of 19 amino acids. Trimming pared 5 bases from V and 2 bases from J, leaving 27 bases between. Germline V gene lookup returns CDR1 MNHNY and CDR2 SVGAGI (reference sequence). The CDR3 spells CASSLTVGVQLKMNYGYTF. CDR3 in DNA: TGTGCCAGCAGTCTCACTGTGGGGGTACAACTGAAGATGAACTATGGCTACACCTTC.

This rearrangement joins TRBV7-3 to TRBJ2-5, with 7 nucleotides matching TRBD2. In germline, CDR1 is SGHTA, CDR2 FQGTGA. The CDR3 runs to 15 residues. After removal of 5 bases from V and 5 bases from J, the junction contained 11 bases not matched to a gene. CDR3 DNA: TGTGCCAGCAGCCTAAGCCAGGGACTATTTGAGACCCAGTACTTC. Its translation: CASSLSQGLFETQYF. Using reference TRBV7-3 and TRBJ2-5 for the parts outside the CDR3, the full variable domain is GAGVSQTPSNKVTEKGKYVELRCDPISGHTALYWYRQSLGQGPEFLIYFQGTGAADDSGLPNDRFFAVRPEGSVSTLKIQRTERGDSAVYLCASSLSQGLFETQYFGPGTRLLVL.

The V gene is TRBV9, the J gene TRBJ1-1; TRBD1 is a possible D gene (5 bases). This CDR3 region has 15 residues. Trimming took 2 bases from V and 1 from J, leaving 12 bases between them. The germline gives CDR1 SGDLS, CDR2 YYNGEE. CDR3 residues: CASSVDDRPNTEAFF. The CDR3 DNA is TGTGCCAGCAGCGTGGATGACAGACCGAACACTGAAGCTTTCTTT.

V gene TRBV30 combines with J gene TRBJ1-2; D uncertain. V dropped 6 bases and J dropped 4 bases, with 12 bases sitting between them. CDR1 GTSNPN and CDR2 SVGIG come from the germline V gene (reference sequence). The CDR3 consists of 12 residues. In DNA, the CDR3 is TGTGCCTGCTATGGACGACTCTATGGCTACACCTTC. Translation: CACYGRLYGYTF.